This passage covers 9 T cell receptor beta chains from one sample sequenced in a study of cytomegalovirus exposure and HLA in healthy donors. Here immunoSEQ multiplex PCR was the method, and the copy in TCRdb shows in-frame clones only, minus some. The sample consists of roughly 120,000 clones, 86% of them appearing once. The sequencing sample was made of PBMCs. The receptors were sampled from a man younger than 35 in good health and CMV-seronegative.

The DNA for the CDR3 is TGTGCGTGTATCAGGAGGGGTAACTACGAGCAGTACTTC. Residues: CACIRRGNYEQYF. The V call is TRBV2, the J call TRBJ2-7; perhaps TRBD2 as D (6 bases). The length of the CDR3 is 13 residues. Germline lookup yields CDR1 SNHLY and CDR2 FYNNEI. The whole variable domain, filled in from reference TRBV2 and TRBJ2-7, reads EPEVTQTPSHQVTQMGQEVILRCVPISNHLYFYWYRQILGQKVEFLVSFYNNEISEKSEIFDDQFSVERPDGSNFTLKIRSTKLEDSAMYFCACIRRGNYEQYFGPGTRLTVT.

In the case of this clone: One end of the junction varies from germline; a read error may be responsible. The chain uses TRBV6-1 and TRBJ2-7; D gene unclear. The CDR3 is made up of 11 amino acids. Germline CDR1 is MNHNS and CDR2 is SASEGT. In DNA form, the CDR3 reads TGTGCCAGCATCGAAGAACAGTACGTTCACTTC. Translated: CASIEEQYVHF.

The chain couples TRBV7-7 to TRBJ2-1; 9 bases fit TRBD1. Germline CDR1 is SSHAT and CDR2 is FNYEAQ (reference sequence). Trimming cost V 1 base and J 6 bases; bases outside gene matches: 4. This CDR3 contains 15 residues. The chain's CDR3 is CASSLGQGGGNEQFF. The CDR3, as DNA: TGTGCCAGCAGCTTAGGACAGGGGGGGGGCAATGAGCAGTTCTTC.

This chain links TRBV5-4 with TRBJ1-4, with 8 bases that match TRBD1. CDR3 length: 15 amino acids. Germline loops: CDR1 SGHNT, CDR2 YYREEE (reference sequence). Trimming removed 4 bases from V and 7 bases from J; junction bases left unmatched: 9. CDR3: CASSRGQGIGEKLFF. The CDR3, as DNA: TGTGCCAGCAGCAGAGGACAGGGTATAGGTGAAAAACTGTTTTTT.

In its sample, this clone was seen once. This sequence joins TRBV30 and TRBJ1-1; 7 bases agree with TRBD1. Trimming took 2 bases from V and 1 from J; bases not matched to a gene: 1. This CDR3 comprises 13 residues. Looked up from germline, CDR1 is GTSNPN and CDR2 is SVGIG (reference sequence). CDR3 residues: CAWSQGENTEAFF. The CDR3 DNA reads as TGTGCCTGGAGTCAGGGGGAGAACACTGAAGCTTTCTTT.

CDR3 sequence (DNA): TGTGCCAGCAGGAGGGGACAGGGGGGTGGAATGAACACTGAAGCTTTCTTT. Translated: CASRRGQGGGMNTEAFF. The chain links TRBV2 to TRBJ1-1; 11 bases are a match to TRBD1. Per the germline V gene, CDR1 is SNHLY and CDR2 is FYNNEI. With V trimmed by 6 bases and J by 0 bases, 9 bases remained unmatched. This CDR3 comprises 17 residues. The full variable domain, completed using reference TRBV2 and TRBJ1-1, is EPEVTQTPSHQVTQMGQEVILRCVPISNHLYFYWYRQILGQKVEFLVSFYNNEISEKSEIFDDQFSVERPDGSNFTLKIRSTKLEDSAMYFCASRRGQGGGMNTEAFFGQGTRLTVV.

This chain uses TRBV5-6 with TRBJ2-7; TRBD1 might be the D (5 bases). This CDR3 contains 15 residues. Germline CDR1 reads SGHDT; CDR2 reads YYEEEE. V lost 4 bases to trimming and J lost 4 bases, with 18 bases between them. CDR3 DNA sequence: TGTGCCAGCAGCCCCGGATGGGAAAGGACATACGAGCAGTACTTC. Protein product: CASSPGWERTYEQYF.

The chain joins TRBV4-1 to TRBJ1-2; D is unresolved. The CDR3 length is 15 residues. The V gene lost 0 bases and the J gene lost 4 bases, with 12 bases spanning the gap. In germline, CDR1 is MGHRA, CDR2 YSYEKL. The CDR3 loop reads CASSQDQQLPYGYTF. CDR3 in DNA: TGCGCCAGCAGCCAAGATCAACAGCTACCCTATGGCTACACCTTC.

The chain recombines TRBV6-5 with TRBJ1-1; unclear D gene. Germline V gene data show CDR1 as MNHEY and CDR2 as SVGAGI. The CDR3 sequence is 13 residues long. V lost 3 bases to trimming and J lost 1 base, with 6 bases between them. CDR3 sequence reads: CASSYTANTEAFF. DNA of the CDR3: TGTGCCAGCAGTTATACTGCGAACACTGAAGCTTTCTTT.